Shown below are 13 T cell receptor beta chains from a single sample sequenced in a study of cytomegalovirus exposure and HLA in healthy donors. Primers included in the PCR were 60 Vbeta and 13 Jbeta primers. Repertoires were generated with immunoSEQ multiplex PCR, while TCRdb's copy carries only in-frame clones and drops some. The data show roughly 110,000 clones, 71% seen once. Sample: PBMCs. The receptor set was obtained from a female donor in good health and CMV-seronegative.

The genes are TRBV5-4 and TRBJ2-2; 7 bases agree with TRBD2. The germline V gene has CDR1 SGHNT and CDR2 YYREEE (reference sequence). The CDR3 is made up of 15 amino acids. V shed 2 bases, J shed 3 bases, and the junction held 4 bases outside the gene matches. CDR3 residues: CASSFSGLYTGELFF. CDR3 sequence (DNA): TGTGCCAGCAGCTTTTCGGGACTATACACCGGGGAGCTGTTTTTT.

V gene TRBV5-1 combines with J gene TRBJ2-7; 7 nucleotides align to TRBD1. The length of the CDR3 is 13 residues. V shed 3 bases, J shed 2 bases, and the junction held 2 bases outside the gene matches. CDR1 and CDR2 from the germline V gene are SGHRS and YFSETQ. DNA for the CDR3: TGCGCCAGCAGCTGGGGACAGACCTACGAGCAGTACTTC. Residues: CASSWGQTYEQYF.

This clone was seen ten or more times. The chain links TRBV6-5 to TRBJ2-7, with 9 nucleotides matching TRBD1. The CDR3 is 15 amino acids. After removal of 4 bases from V and 6 bases from J, the junction contained 10 bases not matched to a gene. CDR1 and CDR2 from the germline V gene are MNHEY and SVGAGI. In nucleotides, the CDR3 is TGTGCCAGCAGTTTGACCGGGACAGGGAACTCCGAGCAGTACTTC. Translated: CASSLTGTGNSEQYF.

The rearrangement uses TRBV9 and TRBJ2-1; D might be TRBD1 (5 bases). Trimming took off 0 bases at V and 7 bases at J, with 14 bases between the two ends. Germline V gene lookup returns CDR1 SGDLS and CDR2 YYNGEE. CDR3 length: 15 amino acids. The CDR3 protein is CASSVVGVRGNEQFF. CDR3 nucleotide sequence: TGTGCCAGCAGCGTAGTTGGTGTTAGGGGAAATGAGCAGTTCTTC.

This chain links TRBV7-2 with TRBJ2-7; TRBD1 matches 7 bases. This CDR3 has 13 amino acids. The trim removed 6 bases at V and 5 bases at J, leaving 7 bases unmatched. Germline CDR1 is SGHTA and CDR2 is FQGNSA. Written as DNA, the CDR3 is TGTGCCAGCAGGCGACCCGGGACAGACGAGCAGTACTTC. Its translation is CASRRPGTDEQYF.

This clone appeared a few times. The J gene is TRBJ1-1, the V gene TRBV27; 12 nucleotides match TRBD1. The CDR3 runs 15 residues. Trimming cost V 5 bases and J 5 bases; bases outside gene matches: 6. Germline CDR1 MNHEY, CDR2 SMNVEV (reference sequence). The DNA for the CDR3 is TGTGCCAGCAGTGGGACAGGGGGCGCGAGGACTGAAGCTTTCTTT. Translation gives CASSGTGGARTEAFF.

The V gene is TRBV7-2, the J gene TRBJ2-7, with D tentatively TRBD2 (6 bases). CDR3 length: 16 amino acids. CDR1 SGHTA and CDR2 FQGNSA come from the germline V gene. V dropped 5 bases and J dropped 4 bases, with 21 bases sitting between them. CDR3 DNA: TGTGCCAGCAGCCCCGGGACTTTTGGGGCTCGGTACGAGCAGTACTTC. Translated, it gives CASSPGTFGARYEQYF. Filled out from reference TRBV7-2 and TRBJ2-7, the complete variable domain reads GAGVSQSPSNKVTEKGKDVELRCDPISGHTALYWYRQSLGQGLEFLIYFQGNSAPDKSGLPSDRFSAERTGGSVSTLTIQRTQQEDSAVYLCASSPGTFGARYEQYFGPGTRLTVT.

This clone was detected only a few times. In the same sample, other DNA sequences code for this CDR3. V is TRBV5-1 and J is TRBJ2-5, with TRBD2 identical over 11 bases. The CDR3 is 15 residues long. After removal of 5 bases from V and 8 bases from J, the junction contained 11 bases not matched to a gene. From germline, CDR1 is SGHRS and CDR2 YFSETQ. The CDR3: CASRIAGGDQGTQYF. In DNA, the CDR3 is TGCGCCAGCAGAATAGCGGGAGGGGATCAAGGAACCCAGTACTTC.

This clone was seen only a few times. The chain employs TRBV7-7 and TRBJ2-2; TRBD2 matches 13 bases. The CDR3 has 16 amino acids. The germline V gene has CDR1 SSHAT and CDR2 FNYEAQ (reference sequence). V dropped 5 bases and J dropped 6; count of bases not matched to a gene: 6. The CDR3 DNA sequence: TGTGCCAGCAGCCCCGGACTAGCGGGAGTATCCGGGGAGCTGTTTTTT. It translates to CASSPGLAGVSGELFF.

V and J are TRBV29-1 and TRBJ2-5; TRBD2 matches at 10 bases. The CDR3 is made up of 16 amino acids. Unmatched junction bases numbered 15, after V lost 6 bases and J lost 5 bases. CDR1 is SQVTM and CDR2 is ANQGSEA in the germline V gene. As DNA, the CDR3 is TGCAGCGTCGATCGCGGTAGCGGGAGGCTTTCGGAGACCCAGTACTTC. Encoded protein: CSVDRGSGRLSETQYF. Full variable domain (remainder filled in from reference TRBV29-1 and TRBJ2-5): SAVISQKPSRDICQRGTSLTIQCQVDSQVTMMFWYRQQPGQSLTLIATANQGSEATYESGFVIDKFPISRPNLTFSTLTVSNMSPEDSSIYLCSVDRGSGRLSETQYFGPGTRLLVL.

The chain joins TRBV2 to TRBJ1-4; D not resolved. The CDR3 consists of 12 residues. Trimming pared 5 bases from V and 7 bases from J, leaving 8 bases between. The germline CDR1 and CDR2 sequences are SNHLY and FYNNEI. CDR3 sequence: CASSYLGEKLFF. The CDR3 DNA sequence: TGTGCCAGCAGTTACCTCGGTGAAAAACTGTTTTTT.

The chain couples TRBV7-6 to TRBJ1-2; D is ambiguous. The V end lost 1 base, the J end lost 4 bases, and 10 bases lay between the germline ends. Germline CDR1 reads SGHVS; CDR2 reads FNYEAQ. CDR3 size: 14 residues. CDR3 coding DNA: TGTGCCAGCAGCTTAGACAGCACCGCCTATGGCTACACCTTC. Its translation: CASSLDSTAYGYTF.

This clone turned up a few times. The V gene is TRBV6-5, the J gene TRBJ2-1; D might be TRBD2 (5 bases). This CDR3 contains 12 residues. Looked up from germline, CDR1 is MNHEY and CDR2 is SVGAGI. V was cut by 6 bases and J by 8 bases, with 11 bases left in between. CDR3 DNA: TGTGCCAGCAGGCTCTCCGGGGATGAGCAGTTCTTC. It is translated as CASRLSGDEQFF.